This entry describes one T cell receptor (beta chain). Its target is not known. TCRdb keeps only in-frame clones here, not all; method: immunoSEQ multiplex PCR. The sample yields 95,000 to 130,000 clones, 70% to 90% seen once. The data derive from a study of T cell responses to AZD1222 COVID-19 vaccine. V lost 8 bases and J 6 bases, leaving 13 bases between the germline ends. The germline CDR1 and CDR2 sequences are SGHTA and FQGTGA. This CDR3 comprises 12 residues. Study-level points and caveats: Repertoire sampling happened only post peak T cell response.

The chain links TRBV7-3 to TRBJ2-5, with D uncertain. The sample consisted of peripheral blood, taken on day 0 of MenACWY control vaccination. The sequence derives from an adult in good health. In nucleotides, the CDR3 is TGTGCCAGCTTGAGTTGGTGGAAGACCCAGTACTTC. Encoded protein: CASLSWWKTQYF.